This is a list of T cell receptor beta chains from one sample in a study of blood T cells in healthy people across ages. A single record per CDR3 protein comes from TCRdb applying MiXCR to the 5' RACE reads. The sample includes around 650,000 distinct CDR3 sequences, roughly two fifths of them seen just once. The sequenced sample was blood. These TCRs come from an elderly man in good health. Both conserved end residues are part of each CDR3. Fields, in order: J gene, V gene, CDR3 protein.

J gene: TRBJ2-2; V gene: TRBV6-1; CDR3 protein: CASSETYRGTGELFF
J gene: TRBJ2-5; V gene: TRBV7-6; CDR3 protein: CASSLIGAFGETQYF
J gene: TRBJ1-1; V gene: TRBV5-1; CDR3 protein: CASSLSRVGSNTEAFF
J gene: TRBJ2-5; V gene: TRBV12-3/TRBV12-4; CDR3 protein: CASSKPSGGASETQYF
J gene: TRBJ2-5; V gene: TRBV12-5; CDR3 protein: CASGTGTGEETQYF
J gene: TRBJ2-1; V gene: TRBV9; CDR3 protein: CASSVAGHYNEQFF
J gene: .; V gene: TRBV29-1; CDR3 protein: CSVSNDEQYF
J gene: TRBJ2-5; V gene: TRBV12-3/TRBV12-4; CDR3 protein: CASSFLAGGAETQYF
J gene: TRBJ2-1; V gene: TRBV11-3; CDR3 protein: CASSLAGQVYNEQFF
J gene: TRBJ1-5; V gene: TRBV6-2/TRBV6-3; CDR3 protein: CASIPNPGQGSNQPQHF
J gene: TRBJ1-2; V gene: TRBV25-1; CDR3 protein: CASSERGSLGGYTF
J gene: TRBJ2-1; V gene: TRBV6-1; CDR3 protein: CASSEPYNEQFF
J gene: TRBJ2-5; V gene: TRBV2; CDR3 protein: CASSEWQGIAQETQYF
J gene: TRBJ1-2; V gene: TRBV7-9; CDR3 protein: CASSRIEGWERGYTF
J gene: TRBJ2-5; V gene: TRBV5-1; CDR3 protein: CASSLGGLAGQGTQYF
J gene: TRBJ2-1; V gene: TRBV20-1; CDR3 protein: CSAREQVYNEQFF
J gene: TRBJ1-6; V gene: TRBV11-2; CDR3 protein: CASSPRNSPLHF
J gene: TRBJ2-7; V gene: TRBV9; CDR3 protein: CASSPRSPGLYSCEQYF
J gene: TRBJ1-2; V gene: TRBV27; CDR3 protein: CASSLSRQGLGVLRGYTF
J gene: TRBJ2-3; V gene: TRBV6-1; CDR3 protein: CASSYSRSSTDTQYF
J gene: TRBJ2-4; V gene: TRBV29-1; CDR3 protein: CSVEDAQGLWQYF
J gene: TRBJ1-2; V gene: TRBV7-2; CDR3 protein: CASSVEAGVYGFTF
J gene: TRBJ2-5; V gene: TRBV20-1; CDR3 protein: CSARFLAGDLETQYF
J gene: TRBJ2-7; V gene: TRBV6-1; CDR3 protein: CASSESGVYEQYF
J gene: TRBJ1-2; V gene: TRBV29-1; CDR3 protein: CSVAPGQGGHGYTF
J gene: TRBJ2-1; V gene: TRBV7-2; CDR3 protein: CASLGTSGTFEQFF
J gene: TRBJ1-1; V gene: TRBV12-3/TRBV12-4; CDR3 protein: CASSLDSGDVEAFF
J gene: TRBJ2-3; V gene: TRBV29-1; CDR3 protein: CSLPGVAGGPGTQYF
J gene: TRBJ1-3; V gene: TRBV20-1; CDR3 protein: CSARRDRGYRNTIYF
J gene: TRBJ1-5; V gene: TRBV7-2; CDR3 protein: CASSLNRDSNQPQHF
J gene: TRBJ2-7; V gene: TRBV7-6; CDR3 protein: CASSLAQGNNEQYF
J gene: TRBJ2-1; V gene: TRBV7-9; CDR3 protein: CASSLSLGGRGNEQFF
J gene: .; V gene: TRBV20-1; CDR3 protein: CSARRRTSDEQYF
J gene: TRBJ2-4; V gene: TRBV6-2/TRBV6-3; CDR3 protein: CASRHNRDRVEVTQYF
J gene: TRBJ2-5; V gene: TRBV7-2; CDR3 protein: CAGSLGGLAPGGETQYF